This TCR beta chain is from a study of blood T cell repertoires in COVID-19. Across the study: Acute and convalescent COVID-19 specimens originated in the United States, Italy and Spain. PBMCs, B-cell-depleted T cells, or T cells were the source of the cDNA or gDNA that made up the material.

Germline V gene sequence: CDR1 MNHEY, CDR2 SMNVEV (reference sequence). The CDR3 runs to 13 residues. The V and J ends lost 1 base and 3 bases respectively, with 6 bases between them. Original methodology: For nucleated cells, counts were estimated from reference gene primer amplification. Sequencing was performed with immunoSEQ multiplex PCR; in TCRdb, only in-frame clones are kept and a portion is missing. V and J calls and clone size are copied from that table; D and trimming were computed from the DNA. The sample contains 100,000 to 150,000 clones, 80% to 90% of which appear only once. The chain uses TRBV27 and TRBJ1-2, with a tentative D call TRBD1 (5 bases). The sequenced material came from peripheral blood. This receptor was taken from a woman aged 60-70 years with acute or convalescent COVID-19. Here the CDR3 DNA reads TGTGCCAGCAGTTTATGGGGGGACTATGGCTACACCTTC. Its translation is CASSLWGDYGYTF.